This T cell receptor (beta chain) appears in the sequencing data of a study of TIL therapy for anti-PD-1-resistant metastatic lung cancer (TCRdb year 2021). Broadly, across the study: Enrolled patients had a median age of roughly 50 years (range about 38-80) and a median tumor PD-L1 proportion score of approximately 6.6%. The cohort was predominantly lung adenocarcinoma, with several EGFR-mutant and two ALK-rearranged tumors, and half of patients were current or former smokers. A median non-synonymous tumor mutation burden of under 1.9 mutations per megabase was determined across the cohort by whole-exome sequencing. Tumor and peripheral blood T cell receptor beta sequencing was used to track clonotypes across tumor, expanded TIL product and serial blood samples.

Paper-wide results and their limitations: Compared with baseline intratumoral T cells, expanded TIL cultures were more clonal and less diverse (median clonality approximately 6% vs 31%, p < 0.0001). Because the cohort was highly selected, with more treatment-naive, never-smoker and oncogene-addicted patients than is typical, generalizability is limited. The study protocol defined all tumor marker inferences as exploratory. Clonal turnover during TIL culture was high, and many clones enriched in the product were not detected in the baseline tumor, suggesting clonal contraction rather than faithful expansion.

The sample's time point label, decoded: pre-treatment sample, taken before nivolumab and TIL therapy. The baseline tumor samples were excised metastases, mostly pleural nodules or supraclavicular lymph nodes, taken from the same resection that was used to grow TIL. Before any PD-1/PD-L1 blockade was given, tumors were harvested, nivolumab was then administered, and patients who progressed went on to receive lymphodepletion, an infusion of expanded TIL, and IL-2. Adults with stage 4 NSCLC were enrolled from October 2017 to early 2020 in a dual-center phase I trial. Samples came from a single-arm, open-label phase I trial of tumor-infiltrating lymphocyte therapy with nivolumab in advanced non-small cell lung cancer. Portions of each resected tumor were snap-frozen in liquid nitrogen and were stored at -80 degrees C. Tumor regions of interest were selected on H&E sections by laser-capture macrodissection, were pulverized into roughly 16 mg aliquots, and were extracted with Qiagen Allprep kits.

There are a few counts of this clone. Its target antigen remains unknown. No quality values exist for individual bases; no much larger clone is one base distant. TCR beta CDR3 regions were amplified from genomic DNA with the immunoSEQ v3 hsTCRB kit using bias-controlled multiplex PCR. An Illumina NextSeq 500 was used to sequence the TCR libraries, reaching roughly 1.9 million read pairs at survey level or roughly 4.5-6 million at deep level. For the original study's pipeline: Clonality was reported by immunoSEQ Analyzer software, which also assigned V, D and J genes and filtered out non-productive sequences. Repertoires of infused TIL and blood were compared using productive Simpson clonality and the Morisita overlap index of productive TRB rearrangements. TCRdb limited this immuneACCESS table to in-frame rearrangements with V and J called. A share of clones is missing; checked studies link under half to unresolved V genes, and the rest is unexplained. The V and J calls and the clone size are those of that table, but D and trimming were determined from the DNA. For this sample the table gives more than 90,000 clones, of which 50% to 70% were detected only once. The ten biggest clones cover over 9.5% of the sample.

The germline V gene encodes CDR1 SGHNT and CDR2 YENEEA. CDR3 length: 15 amino acids, cysteine to phenylalanine. Just the 45-base CDR3 DNA is kept, in frame starting at base 1. V is cut back by 3 bases and J by 0 bases, with 1 base in the junction unmatched. The TCR sequence derives from a person between 25 and 79 years old with non-small cell lung cancer. Rearrangement joined TRBV11-3 to TRBJ2-7; TRBD2 aligns with 11 central bases. This material consisted of tumor tissue, taken at baseline. The encoded CDR3 is CASSLGTSGSYEQYF. In nucleotides, the sequence is TGTGCCAGCAGCTTGGGGACTAGCGGCTCCTACGAGCAGTACTTC. Reference TRBV11-3 and TRBJ2-7 proteins supply the regions before and after the CDR3; the full variable domain is: EAGVVQSPRYKIIEKKQPVAFWCNPISGHNTLYWYLQNLGQGPELLIRYENEEAVDDSQLPKDRFSAERLKGVDSTLKIQPAELGDSAVYLCASSLGTSGSYEQYFGPGTRLTVT.